The 25 T cell receptor beta chains presented below share a single source sample, sequenced in a study of T-cell memory formation after mild COVID-19 (dated by TCRdb to about 2021). The library was built by means of 5' RACE. The data were produced on an Illumina NovaSeq 6000. In-frame beta chains were kept once TCRdb had trimmed the public reads at Q25 with fastp and called clones with MiXCR. Each CDR3 protein gets just one entry, which takes the most common genes and DNA from the rows behind it. The sample data list around 390,000 distinct CDR3 sequences, and more than 15% of these were observed just once. The top ten clonotypes cover roughly 21% of the sample. Material for sequencing was PBMCs or a T cell subset sorted from them (not recorded which). All receptors derive from a young man who had mild COVID-19 (a few samples of this study predate the infection). The sample titles of this study are shuffled in the database, so cell type and time point are left out; the donor was told from shared clones.

There are a few counts of this clonotype. This chain connects TRBV4-3 to TRBJ1-1, with a weak D call TRBD1 (5 bases). CDR3 length: 17 amino acids. Looked up from germline, CDR1 is LGHNA and CDR2 is YSLEER. The V end lost 0 bases, the J end lost 4 bases, and 18 bases lay between the germline ends. The CDR3 spells CASSQESGAGWFTEAFF. The CDR3 region has the DNA TGCGCCAGCAGCCAAGAGTCTGGGGCAGGGTGGTTCACTGAAGCTTTCTTT.

J is TRBJ2-3 and V is TRBV18; D is unclear. The germline V and J ends were trimmed by 0 bases and 6 bases, with 7 bases remaining between them. CDR3 size: 13 residues. Germline V CDR1 and CDR2: KGHSH, LQKENI. CDR3 in amino acids: CASSPPVVDTQYF. CDR3 in DNA: TGTGCCAGCTCACCACCTGTCGTTGATACGCAGTATTTT.

The rearrangement links TRBV7-8 to TRBJ2-5, with a tentative D call TRBD2 (7 bases). Germline assignment: CDR1 SGHVS and CDR2 FQNEAQ. The CDR3 consists of 19 residues. The V end lost 5 bases, the J end lost 5 bases, and 30 bases lay between the germline ends. DNA for the CDR3: TGTGCCAGCAGCGTATTCAACCGGGGGGCATGGACGCGAGGGGAGACCCAGTACTTC. It encodes CASSVFNRGAWTRGETQYF.

This clonotype was seen only a few times. CDR3 loop: CASSFGYFEQFF. DNA for the CDR3: TGTGCCAGCAGTTTTGGCTATTTTGAGCAGTTCTTC. The chain employs TRBV28 and TRBJ2-1, with D unresolved. Germline lookup yields CDR1 MDHEN and CDR2 SYDVKM. V was shortened by 3 bases and J by 9 bases, with 9 bases between the two germline ends. The CDR3 is 12 residues long.

This clonotype has more than one count but fewer than ten. V and J are TRBV6-6 and TRBJ1-3; no clear D. V gave up 5 bases and J gave up 2 bases, with 7 bases separating them. This CDR3 comprises 13 residues. Germline assignment: CDR1 MNHNY and CDR2 SVGAGI (reference sequence). The CDR3 nucleotides read TGTGCCAGCAGTATCGACACTGGAAACACCATATATTTT. Its translation: CASSIDTGNTIYF.

This clonotype turned up a few times. J is TRBJ2-1 and V is TRBV20-1; 14 nucleotides match TRBD2. V lost 5 bases and J lost 10; bases outside the gene matches: 4. Germline-derived CDR1 and CDR2 are DFQATT and SNEGSKA (reference sequence). The CDR3 runs 13 residues. The CDR3 loop is CSAPRLAGGEQFF. CDR3 in DNA: TGCAGTGCTCCCCGACTAGCGGGGGGGGAGCAGTTCTTC.

The rearrangement uses TRBV5-1 and TRBJ1-2; 10 positions agree with TRBD1. The junction had 9 bases not matched to a gene; V was cut back by 6 bases and J by 7 bases. The CDR3 runs to 14 residues. Germline V gene data show CDR1 as SGHRS and CDR2 as YFSETQ. This CDR3 reads CASKTGTGESGYTF. CDR3 DNA: TGCGCCAGCAAAACCGGGACAGGGGAAAGTGGCTACACCTTC.

This clonotype has more than one count but fewer than ten. The chain couples TRBV5-5 to TRBJ2-2; D not certain. V lost 0 bases and J 5 bases, leaving 14 bases between the germline ends. The CDR3 length is 16 residues. Germline assignment: CDR1 SGHKS and CDR2 YYEKEE (reference sequence). CDR3 sequence: CASSLGLERWTGELFF. The CDR3 region has the DNA TGTGCCAGCAGCTTGGGTCTAGAAAGGTGGACCGGGGAGCTGTTTTTT.

A few counts support this clonotype. CDR3 sequence: CASSRVVGGGAATQYF. The CDR3 nucleotides read TGCGCCAGCAGCCGCGTTGTGGGCGGGGGCGCAGCTACGCAGTATTTT. The chain is built from TRBV4-1 and TRBJ2-3; possible D gene TRBD2, 7 bases. CDR1 is MGHRA, CDR2 YSYEKL, per germline. Between the trimmed V and J ends, which lost 4 bases and 8 bases, there was a span of 22 bases. This CDR3 spans 16 amino acids.

The rearrangement uses TRBV6-1 and TRBJ2-5, with a weak D call TRBD1 (6 bases). CDR1 is MNHNS and CDR2 is SASEGT in the germline V gene. CDR3 length: 14 amino acids. Trimming removed 2 bases from V and 0 bases from J, with 7 bases in between. The CDR3 DNA reads as TGTGCCAGCAGTGAACCAGGGGACCAAGAGACCCAGTACTTC. Encoded protein: CASSEPGDQETQYF.

This chain connects TRBV19 to TRBJ2-3; D remains ambiguous. The ends were cut back, 3 bases at V and 0 bases at J, with 7 bases in the middle. Per the germline V gene, CDR1 is LNHDA and CDR2 is SQIVND (reference sequence). This CDR3 contains 14 residues. The CDR3 DNA reads TGTGCCAGTAGTATGCGGTCTAGCACAGATACGCAGTATTTT. It specifies CASSMRSSTDTQYF.

This clonotype was observed a handful of times. CDR3 sequence reads: CASSDPDRAPSYEQYF. CDR3 coding DNA: TGTGCCAGCAGTGACCCCGACAGGGCCCCCTCCTACGAGCAGTACTTC. The rearrangement joins TRBV6-4 to TRBJ2-7; 7 positions agree with TRBD1. The CDR3 is made up of 16 amino acids. The trim removed 2 bases at V and 0 bases at J, leaving 7 bases unmatched. The germline gives CDR1 MRHNA, CDR2 SNTAGT.

This clonotype was found a few times. The rearrangement joins TRBV4-1 to TRBJ2-5; 10 bases agree with TRBD1. In germline, CDR1 is MGHRA, CDR2 YSYEKL. V lost 2 bases to trimming and J lost 5 bases; unmatched junction nucleotides: 5. The CDR3 is 15 amino acids. CDR3 sequence: CASSQIKGQGETQYF. The CDR3 DNA is TGCGCCAGCAGCCAAATCAAGGGACAGGGGGAGACCCAGTACTTC.

V and J are TRBV12-3 or TRBV12-4 and TRBJ2-2; 9 bases match TRBD2. The CDR3 has 15 residues. After removal of 6 bases from V and 3 bases from J, the junction contained 5 bases not matched to a gene. This CDR3 is CASRARLADTGELFF. The CDR3 DNA sequence: TGTGCCAGCAGGGCCAGACTAGCGGACACCGGGGAGCTGTTTTTT.

J is TRBJ1-2 and V is TRBV20-1; TRBD1 matches at 7 bases. The CDR3 totals 14 residues. The junction had 4 bases not matched to a gene; V was cut back by 1 base and J by 2 bases. Germline loops: CDR1 DFQATT, CDR2 SNEGSKA (reference sequence). CDR3 residues: CSARAVQGNYGYTF. The CDR3 nucleotides are TGCAGTGCTAGAGCCGTACAGGGGAACTATGGCTACACCTTC.

At least ten counts were recorded for this clonotype. In DNA form, the CDR3 reads TGTGCCAGCGGGCCTGGGGGTGGGGAGACCCAGTACTTC. Amino acid sequence: CASGPGGGETQYF. The rearrangement joins TRBV27 to TRBJ2-5; D is possibly TRBD1 or TRBD2 (5 bases each). The germline CDR1 and CDR2 sequences are MNHEY and SMNVEV (reference sequence). With 8 bases removed from V and 5 bases from J, the gap between germline ends came to 15 bases. The CDR3 runs to 13 residues.

In its sample, this clonotype was seen many times. The chain joins TRBV9 to TRBJ2-1, with 8 bases identical to TRBD1. The CDR3 has 15 residues. V gave up 5 bases and J gave up 7 bases; unmatched junction bases: 11. The germline gives CDR1 SGDLS, CDR2 YYNGEE. The CDR3 reads CASRGSGQGGNEQFF. CDR3 coding DNA: TGTGCCAGCAGGGGTTCTGGACAGGGAGGAAATGAGCAGTTCTTC.

The chain uses TRBV12-3 or TRBV12-4 and TRBJ2-4; TRBD2 agrees at 10 bases. The trim removed 6 bases at V and 2 bases at J, leaving 10 bases unmatched. This CDR3 has 17 residues. The CDR3 DNA reads as TGTGCCAGCAGACCTAGCGGGGGTATTAAAACCAAAAACATTCAGTACTTC. This sequence encodes CASRPSGGIKTKNIQYF.

This clonotype was counted a few times. This rearrangement joins TRBV4-1 to TRBJ2-1; possibly TRBD2 for D (6 bases). Germline V CDR1 and CDR2: MGHRA, YSYEKL. Trimming left V 4 bases short and J 8 bases short, with 18 bases between. The CDR3 loop spans 15 amino acids. CDR3 region: CASSPLDYRDHEQFF. CDR3 nucleotides: TGCGCCAGCAGCCCGCTGGACTATAGAGACCATGAGCAGTTCTTC.

At least ten counts were recorded for this clonotype. The chain uses TRBV5-1 and TRBJ2-3; 7 nucleotides align to TRBD1. Trimming cost V 5 bases and J 4 bases; bases outside gene matches: 10. The CDR3 extends over 15 amino acids. CDR1 and CDR2 (germline): SGHRS, YFSETQ. The CDR3, as DNA: TGCGCCAGCAGGCGCCGAACAGGGGATGCAGATACGCAGTATTTT. As protein: CASRRRTGDADTQYF.

The sample holds a few counts of this clonotype. The J gene is TRBJ1-6, the V gene TRBV12-3 or TRBV12-4; D not resolved. V lost 5 bases and J 9 bases, leaving 14 bases between the germline ends. The CDR3 covers 14 residues. CDR3 protein: CASSVDQFSSPLHF. In DNA form, the CDR3 reads TGTGCCAGCAGTGTGGACCAGTTTAGTTCACCCCTCCACTTT.

This clonotype was observed a handful of times. The CDR3 loop reads CSQDRRNEQYV. The CDR3, as DNA: TGCAGCCAGGACCGGCGGAACGAGCAGTACGTC. This chain joins TRBV20-1 and TRBJ2-7; D unclear. The CDR3 has 11 amino acids. Germline-derived CDR1 and CDR2 are DFQATT and SNEGSKA (reference sequence).

This clonotype was seen a handful of times. V and J are TRBV5-4 and TRBJ2-7, with 10 bases fitting TRBD1. The trim removed 7 bases at V and 7 bases at J, leaving 14 bases unmatched. The germline V gene has CDR1 SGHNT and CDR2 YYREEE (reference sequence). CDR3 length equals 15 residues. As DNA, the CDR3 is TGTGCCAGCTCGTCAAAGGTTGGGACAGGGGAAGAGCAGTACTTC. Protein sequence: CASSSKVGTGEEQYF.

This clonotype was seen a few times. The rearrangement uses TRBV7-2 and TRBJ2-1; TRBD1 agrees at 7 bases. Per the germline V gene, CDR1 is SGHTA and CDR2 is FQGNSA. Trimming removed 4 bases from V and 12 bases from J; junction bases left unmatched: 18. The CDR3 loop spans 16 amino acids. The CDR3 nucleotides are TGTGCCAGCAGCTCCCTAGGGACAGCCGGGTCAAGGGGGCAGTTCTTC. This gives the protein CASSSLGTAGSRGQFF.

This clonotype was observed a handful of times. The chain is built from TRBV7-9 and TRBJ2-7; the D is unclear. Germline V gives CDR1 SEHNR, CDR2 FQNEAQ (reference sequence). CDR3 length equals 12 residues. V was shortened by 3 bases and J by 0 bases, with 3 bases between the two germline ends. The CDR3 is CASSFSSYEQYV. CDR3 sequence (DNA): TGTGCCAGCAGCTTTAGCTCCTACGAGCAGTACGTC.